What follows describes a single T cell receptor (beta chain). Antigen specificity is unknown. Time point meaning: week 35, safety follow-up. Doses of 300 ug of mutant IDH1 20-mer peptide were given with topical imiquimod. The V end lost 3 bases, the J end lost 0 bases, and 6 bases lay between the germline ends. The CDR3 is made up of 14 amino acids. Germline CDR1 LNHDA, CDR2 SQIVND (reference sequence). This entry is derived from a study of a mutant IDH1 vaccine in newly diagnosed glioma. Across the whole study: Initiation of the vaccine course occurred 4-6 weeks after radiotherapy alone, or alongside temozolomide cycles.

Libraries were prepared by immunoSEQ multiplex PCR; TCRdb keeps only in-frame clonotypes and omits some of them. This sample carries around 60,000 clones, 84% of them seen once, and the ten largest clones take less than 4.5%. This sequence joins TRBV19 and TRBJ1-5, with D hard to call. This clonotype originated in a man aged 25 to 40 with glioma. The sequences come from PBMCs, collected from a glioma patient whose treatment included an IDH1 peptide vaccine. CDR3 nucleotides: TGTGCCAGTAGTATGCTGAGTAGCAATCAGCCCCAGCATTTT. Its protein is CASSMLSSNQPQHF.